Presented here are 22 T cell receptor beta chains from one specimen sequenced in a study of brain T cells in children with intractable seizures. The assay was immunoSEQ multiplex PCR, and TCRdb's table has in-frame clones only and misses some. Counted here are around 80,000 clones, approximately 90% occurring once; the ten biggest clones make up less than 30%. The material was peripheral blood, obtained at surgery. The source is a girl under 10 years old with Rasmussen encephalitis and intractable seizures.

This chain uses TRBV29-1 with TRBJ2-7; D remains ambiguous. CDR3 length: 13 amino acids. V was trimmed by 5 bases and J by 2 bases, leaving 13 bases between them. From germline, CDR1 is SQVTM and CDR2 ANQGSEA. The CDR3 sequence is CSVRQKLTYEQYF. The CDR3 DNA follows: TGCAGCGTTAGGCAGAAGCTTACCTACGAGCAGTACTTC.

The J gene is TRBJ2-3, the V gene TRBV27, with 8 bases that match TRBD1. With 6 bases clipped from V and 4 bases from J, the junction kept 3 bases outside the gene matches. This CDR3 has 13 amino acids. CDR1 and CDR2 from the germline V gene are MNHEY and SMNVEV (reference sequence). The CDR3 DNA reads TGTGCCAGCAGGAGGACAGGGCCAGATACGCAGTATTTT. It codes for CASRRTGPDTQYF.

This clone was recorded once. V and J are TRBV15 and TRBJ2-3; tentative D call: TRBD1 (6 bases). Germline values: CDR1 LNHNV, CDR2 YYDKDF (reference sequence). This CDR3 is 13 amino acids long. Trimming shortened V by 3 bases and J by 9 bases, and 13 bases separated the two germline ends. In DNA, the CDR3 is TGTGCCACCAGCAGTACCACAGGGAGAACGCAGTATTTT. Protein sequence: CATSSTTGRTQYF.

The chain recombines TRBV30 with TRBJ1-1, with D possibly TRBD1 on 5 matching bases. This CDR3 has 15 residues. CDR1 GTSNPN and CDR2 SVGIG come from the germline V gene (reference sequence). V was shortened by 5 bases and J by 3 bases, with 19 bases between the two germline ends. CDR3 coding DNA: TGTGCCTGGGGGACCTTGGGGAGGGCGGACACTGAAGCTTTCTTT. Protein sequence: CAWGTLGRADTEAFF.

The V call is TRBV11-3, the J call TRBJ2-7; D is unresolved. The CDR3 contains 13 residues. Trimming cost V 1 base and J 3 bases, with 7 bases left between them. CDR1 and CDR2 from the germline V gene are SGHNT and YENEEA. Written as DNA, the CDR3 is TGTGCCAGCAGCTTAGTTCGGTTCTACGAGCAGTACTTC. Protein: CASSLVRFYEQYF.

The CDR3 here is CASRPGLDLYEQYF. The CDR3 nucleotides read TGTGCAAGTCGCCCGGGACTAGACCTCTACGAGCAGTACTTC. The chain employs TRBV12-2 and TRBJ2-7; the table calls TRBD2, which could not be checked here. TRBV12-2 corresponds to a pseudogene. CDR3 length: 14 amino acids.

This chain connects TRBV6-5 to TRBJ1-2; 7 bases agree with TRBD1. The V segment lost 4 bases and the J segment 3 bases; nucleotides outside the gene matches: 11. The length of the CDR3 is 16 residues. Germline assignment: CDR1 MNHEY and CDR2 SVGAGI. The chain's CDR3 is CASSSYDRVEDYGYTF. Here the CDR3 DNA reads TGTGCCAGCAGTTCCTATGACAGGGTAGAGGACTATGGCTACACCTTC.

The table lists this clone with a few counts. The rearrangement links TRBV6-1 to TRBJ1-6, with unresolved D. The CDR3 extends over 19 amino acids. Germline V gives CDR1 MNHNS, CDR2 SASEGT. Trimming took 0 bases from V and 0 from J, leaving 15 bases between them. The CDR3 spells CASSEALGLRSSYNSPLHF. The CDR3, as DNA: TGTGCCAGCAGTGAAGCGCTAGGACTCAGGAGCTCCTATAATTCACCCCTCCACTTT.

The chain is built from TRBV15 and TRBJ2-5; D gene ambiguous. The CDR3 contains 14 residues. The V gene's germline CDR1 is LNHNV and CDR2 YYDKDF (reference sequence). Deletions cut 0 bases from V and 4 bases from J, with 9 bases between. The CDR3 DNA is TGTGCCACCAGCAGAGACGGAAGTGGAGAGACCCAGTACTTC. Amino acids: CATSRDGSGETQYF.

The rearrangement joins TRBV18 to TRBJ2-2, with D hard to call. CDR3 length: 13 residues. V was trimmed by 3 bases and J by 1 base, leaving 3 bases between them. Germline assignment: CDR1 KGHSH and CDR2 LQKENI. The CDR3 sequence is CASSPKNTGELFF. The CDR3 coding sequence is TGTGCCAGCTCACCCAAGAACACCGGGGAGCTGTTTTTT.

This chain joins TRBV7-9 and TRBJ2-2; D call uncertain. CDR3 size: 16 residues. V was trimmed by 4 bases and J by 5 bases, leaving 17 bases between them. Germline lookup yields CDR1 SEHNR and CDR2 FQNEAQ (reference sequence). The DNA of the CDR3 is TGTGCCAGCAGCTCGACTCGGGCAGACCGTACCGGGGAGCTGTTTTTT. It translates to CASSSTRADRTGELFF.

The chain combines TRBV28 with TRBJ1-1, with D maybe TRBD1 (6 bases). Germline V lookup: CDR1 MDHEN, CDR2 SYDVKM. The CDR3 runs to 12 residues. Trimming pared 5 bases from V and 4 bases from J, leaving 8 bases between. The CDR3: CASSTGTTEAFF. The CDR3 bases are TGTGCCAGCAGTACAGGGACCACTGAAGCTTTCTTT.

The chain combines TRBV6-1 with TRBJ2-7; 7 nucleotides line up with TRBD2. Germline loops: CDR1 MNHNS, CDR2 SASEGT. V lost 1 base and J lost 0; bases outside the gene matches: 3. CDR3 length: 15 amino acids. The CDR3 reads CASSEEGGSSYEQYF. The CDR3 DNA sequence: TGTGCCAGCAGTGAAGAGGGAGGGAGCTCCTACGAGCAGTACTTC.

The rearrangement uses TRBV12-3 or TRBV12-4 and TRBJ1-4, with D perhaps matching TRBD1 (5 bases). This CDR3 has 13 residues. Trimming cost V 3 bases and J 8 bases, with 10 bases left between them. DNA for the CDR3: TGTGCCAGCAGTTTTGGCAGGGCCGAAAAACTGTTTTTT. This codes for CASSFGRAEKLFF.

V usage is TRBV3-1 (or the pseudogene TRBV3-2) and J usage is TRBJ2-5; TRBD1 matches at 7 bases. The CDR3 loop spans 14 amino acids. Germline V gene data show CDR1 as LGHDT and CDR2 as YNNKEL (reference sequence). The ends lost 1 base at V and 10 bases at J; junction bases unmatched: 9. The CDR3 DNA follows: TGTGCCAGCAGCCAAGCCGGGACAGACGGTATCCAGTACTTC. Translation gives CASSQAGTDGIQYF.

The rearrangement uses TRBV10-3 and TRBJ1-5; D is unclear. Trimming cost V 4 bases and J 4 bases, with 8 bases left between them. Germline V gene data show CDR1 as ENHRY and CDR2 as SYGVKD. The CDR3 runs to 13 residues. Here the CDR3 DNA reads TGTGCCATCAGTGTTCGAGAGAATCAGCCCCAGCATTTT. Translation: CAISVRENQPQHF.

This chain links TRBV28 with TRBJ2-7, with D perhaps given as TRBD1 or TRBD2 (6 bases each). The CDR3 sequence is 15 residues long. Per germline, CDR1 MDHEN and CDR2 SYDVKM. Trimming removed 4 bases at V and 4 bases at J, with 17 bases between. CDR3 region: CASSWGAGEGYEQYF. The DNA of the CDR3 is TGTGCCAGCAGTTGGGGGGCAGGGGAAGGGTACGAGCAGTACTTC.

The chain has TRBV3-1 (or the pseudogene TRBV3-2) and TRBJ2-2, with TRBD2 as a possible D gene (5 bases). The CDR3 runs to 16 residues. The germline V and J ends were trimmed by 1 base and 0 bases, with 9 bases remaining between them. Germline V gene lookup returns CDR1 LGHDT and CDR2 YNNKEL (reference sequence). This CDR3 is CASSQASGTNTGELFF. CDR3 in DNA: TGTGCCAGCAGCCAAGCAAGCGGCACGAACACCGGGGAGCTGTTTTTT.

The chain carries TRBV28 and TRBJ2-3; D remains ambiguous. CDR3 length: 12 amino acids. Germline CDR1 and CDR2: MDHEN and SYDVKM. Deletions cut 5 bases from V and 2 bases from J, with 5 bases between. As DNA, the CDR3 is TGTGCCAGCAGTAGACTCACAGATACGCAGTATTTT. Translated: CASSRLTDTQYF.

CDR3 in amino acids: CASSFLSDMWSGANVLTF. The CDR3 DNA reads TGTGCCAGCAGCTTCCTATCCGACATGTGGTCTGGGGCCAACGTCCTGACTTTC. The V gene is TRBV7-3, the J gene TRBJ2-6, with D hard to call. The CDR3 sequence is 18 residues long. Trimming took off 3 bases at V and 1 base at J, with 16 bases between the two ends. CDR1 and CDR2 (germline): SGHTA, FQGTGA.

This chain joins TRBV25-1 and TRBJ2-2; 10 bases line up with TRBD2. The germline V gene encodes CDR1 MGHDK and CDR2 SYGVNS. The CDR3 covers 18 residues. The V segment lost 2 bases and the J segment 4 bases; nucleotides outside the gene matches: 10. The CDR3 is CASSEGGSGRAVTGELFF. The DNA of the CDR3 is TGTGCCAGCAGTGAAGGGGGGAGCGGGAGGGCCGTCACCGGGGAGCTGTTTTTT. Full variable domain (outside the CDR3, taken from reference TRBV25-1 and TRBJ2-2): EADIYQTPRYLVIGTGKKITLECSQTMGHDKMYWYQQDPGMELHLIHYSYGVNSTEKGDLSSESTVSRIRTEHFPLTLESARPSHTSQYLCASSEGGSGRAVTGELFFGEGSRLTVL.

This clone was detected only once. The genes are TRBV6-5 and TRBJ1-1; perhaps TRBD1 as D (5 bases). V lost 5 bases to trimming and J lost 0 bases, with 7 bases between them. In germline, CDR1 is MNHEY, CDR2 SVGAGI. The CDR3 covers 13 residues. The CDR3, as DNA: TGTGCCAGCAGTCTGACAGTGAACACTGAAGCTTTCTTT. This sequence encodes CASSLTVNTEAFF.